The rows below give T cell receptor beta chains drawn from one sample of a study of shared clonotypes between healthy human individuals. Produced via immunoSEQ multiplex PCR; TCRdb's table is partial and in-frame only. The sample has 190,000 or so clones, 65% to 70% seen once; the top ten hold about 10%. What was sequenced was memory CD4+ T cells sorted from blood. The receptors shown here come from a young man in good health. CDR3s include the opening cysteine and the closing phenylalanine or tryptophan. The D gene is left open where the match is weak. Clone size appears in some rows only: once, few, many, or a class for an expanded clone.

>.|TRBD1|TRBV16|TRBJ1-1
CASRRQGNTEAFF
TGTGCCAGCAGACGACAGGGGAACACTGAAGCTTTCTTT
>.|.|TRBV6-1|TRBJ2-3
CASSEIGYNSNTDTQYF
TGTGCCAGCAGTGAAATCGGATACAACAGTAACACAGATACGCAGTATTTT
>once|.|TRBV9|TRBJ2-1
CASSVSPLVSYNEQFF
TGTGCCAGCAGCGTCTCCCCCCTAGTCTCCTACAATGAGCAGTTCTTC
>once|.|TRBV19|TRBJ1-3
CASMDRAGNTIYF
TGTGCCAGTATGGACAGAGCTGGAAACACCATATATTTT
>once|TRBD2|TRBV11-3|TRBJ2-2
CASSSYRGLAGAENTGELFF
TGTGCCAGCAGCTCCTACCGGGGACTAGCGGGAGCGGAGAACACCGGGGAGCTGTTTTTT
>.|.|TRBV11-2|TRBJ2-5
CASSPFGTEQETQYF
TGTGCCAGCAGCCCCTTCGGGACGGAACAAGAGACCCAGTACTTC
>few|TRBD1|TRBV9|TRBJ1-2
CASSVAAQGDGYTF
TGTGCCAGCAGCGTAGCTGCACAGGGGGATGGCTACACCTTC
>few|.|TRBV4-1|TRBJ2-2
CASSQDLKRPNTGELFF
TGCGCCAGCAGCCAAGATCTGAAGCGCCCGAACACCGGGGAGCTGTTTTTT
>.|TRBD1|TRBV6-6|TRBJ2-5
CASRRTGGETQYF
TGTGCCAGCAGGCGGACAGGGGGCGAGACCCAGTACTTC
>.|.|TRBV5-1|TRBJ2-1
CASRVSEYNEQFF
TGCGCCAGCAGGGTTTCCGAGTACAATGAGCAGTTCTTC
>once|.|TRBV4-2|TRBJ1-1
CASSQPSRGTEAFF
TGTGCCAGCAGCCAGCCGTCCAGGGGAACTGAAGCTTTCTTT
>.|.|TRBV18|TRBJ1-4
CASSGQPTNEKLFF
TGTGCCAGCTCTGGACAGCCAACTAATGAAAAACTGTTTTTT
>.|.|TRBV9|TRBJ2-1
CASSVKDRDEQFF
TGTGCCAGCAGCGTAAAAGATCGGGATGAGCAGTTCTTC
>once|.|TRBV28|TRBJ2-7
CASVSDYEQYF
TGTGCCAGCGTTTCGGACTACGAGCAGTACTTC
>.|.|TRBV6-5|TRBJ1-1
CASSSGVLEAFF
TGTGCCAGCAGTTCCGGGGTCCTTGAAGCTTTCTTT
>many|.|TRBV6-1|TRBJ2-2
CASKKDLGPGELFF
TGTGCCAGCAAAAAAGACTTAGGTCCCGGGGAGCTGTTTTTT
>.|.|TRBV2|TRBJ1-2
CASSGRQSYGYTF
TGTGCCAGCAGTGGGAGACAGTCGTATGGCTACACCTTC
>.|.|TRBV27|TRBJ2-3
CASSLRVSSDTQYF
TGTGCCAGCAGTTTAAGAGTTTCATCTGATACGCAGTATTTT
>.|TRBD2|TRBV27|TRBJ2-5
CASSLSSLAAETQYF
TGTGCCAGCAGTTTATCGAGTCTAGCGGCGGAGACCCAGTACTTC
>few|.|TRBV5-5|TRBJ2-1
CASSLGSYTEQFF
TGTGCCAGCAGCTTGGGTAGCTACACTGAGCAGTTCTTC
>few|TRBD1|TRBV5-1|TRBJ1-1
CASSLVGTGNTEAFF
TGCGCCAGCAGCTTGGTGGGGACAGGGAACACTGAAGCTTTCTTT
>.|TRBD2|TRBV11-3|TRBJ2-3
CASSREGASADTQYF
TGTGCCAGCAGTCGGGAGGGCGCGTCGGCAGATACGCAGTATTTT
>.|.|TRBV5-1|TRBJ2-7
CASSLSGYEQYF
TGCGCCAGCAGCTTGTCGGGCTACGAGCAGTACTTC
>.|.|TRBV5-1|TRBJ2-7
CASSLAVGAYEQYF
TGCGCCAGCAGCTTGGCAGTGGGAGCCTACGAGCAGTACTTC
>few|TRBD2|TRBV11-2|TRBJ2-7
CASSTGLAGYEQYF
TGTGCCAGCAGCACGGGACTAGCGGGATACGAGCAGTACTTC
>many|.|TRBV9|TRBJ2-1
CASSPTPGTLDNEQFF
TGTGCCAGCAGCCCGACCCCCGGGACGCTAGACAATGAGCAGTTCTTC
>.|TRBD1|TRBV5-1|TRBJ2-7
CASSQGEFYEQYF
TGCGCCAGCAGCCAGGGGGAATTCTACGAGCAGTACTTC
>many|TRBD1|TRBV6-1|TRBJ2-3
CASIPDRASTDTQYF
TGTGCCAGCATTCCGGACAGGGCCTCCACAGATACGCAGTATTTT
>.|TRBD1|TRBV27|TRBJ1-1
CASRTDRAPTEAFF
TGTGCCAGCAGAACCGACAGGGCGCCCACTGAAGCTTTCTTT
>many|.|TRBV6-1|TRBJ1-1
CATQENLNTEAFF
TGTGCCACCCAGGAGAATTTGAACACTGAAGCTTTCTTT
>few|.|TRBV6-5|TRBJ1-5
CASSYDNQPQHF
TGTGCCAGCAGTTACGACAATCAGCCCCAGCATTTT
>once|.|TRBV5-1|TRBJ2-2
CASSLGAAGELFF
TGCGCCAGCAGCCTGGGGGCGGCCGGGGAGCTGTTTTTT
>.|.|TRBV12-5|TRBJ2-5
CASGLVQEGGQETQYF
TGTGCTAGTGGTTTGGTACAGGAGGGGGGCCAAGAGACCCAGTACTTC
>.|.|TRBV7-2|TRBJ2-7
CASSLSRAGGFQRGYEQYF
TGTGCCAGCAGCCTCTCCAGAGCCGGGGGCTTCCAACGAGGTTACGAGCAGTACTTC
>.|TRBD2|TRBV29-1|TRBJ2-5
CSVPGTSGAQTQYF
TGCAGCGTGCCCGGGACTAGCGGGGCACAGACCCAGTACTTC
>.|TRBD1|TRBV4-3|TRBJ1-2
CASSPGRQGYLYGYTF
TGCGCCAGCAGCCCCGGCAGACAGGGTTACCTCTATGGCTACACCTTC
>.|.|TRBV5-1|TRBJ2-4
CASRGIGLTSLAKNIQYF
TGCGCCAGCAGAGGCATCGGGCTGACATCGCTAGCCAAAAACATTCAGTACTTC
>.|.|TRBV6-1|TRBJ1-1
CATGRGLAEAFF
TGTGCCACGGGTAGGGGGTTGGCTGAAGCTTTCTTT
>few|.|TRBV18|TRBJ2-5
CASSPRQETQYF
TGTGCCAGCTCACCACGGCAAGAGACCCAGTACTTC
>.|TRBD1|TRBV18|TRBJ1-2
CASHPGQGVGYTF
TGTGCCAGCCACCCGGGACAGGGGGTCGGCTACACCTTC
>few|.|TRBV29-1|TRBJ2-7
CSVAPDISEQYF
TGCAGCGTTGCCCCGGATATCTCCGAGCAGTACTTC
>.|.|TRBV4-1|TRBJ1-2
CASSLGGSANYGYTF
TGCGCCAGCAGCTTGGGAGGGTCGGCGAACTATGGCTACACCTTC
>many|.|TRBV7-2|TRBJ1-2
CASSLHGGGYTF
TGTGCCAGCAGCTTGCATGGGGGCGGCTACACCTTC
>.|TRBD2|TRBV6-5|TRBJ2-7
CASGTSGYEQYF
TGTGCCAGCGGGACTAGCGGATACGAGCAGTACTTC
>.|.|TRBV19|TRBJ1-5
CASSRGYQPQHF
TGTGCCAGTAGCAGGGGCTATCAGCCCCAGCATTTT
>.|.|TRBV15|TRBJ1-5
CATSRDRLSGETQHF
TGTGCCACCAGCAGAGATCGGCTTAGCGGGGAAACCCAGCATTTT
>many|.|TRBV5-4|TRBJ2-6
CASSLRSGANVLTF
TGTGCCAGCAGCTTGCGATCTGGGGCCAACGTCCTGACTTTC
>.|.|TRBV6-5|TRBJ1-1
CASRFDLNTEAFF
TGTGCCAGCAGATTTGACCTTAACACTGAAGCTTTCTTT
>.|.|TRBV10-3|TRBJ1-2
CAISGEGDYYGYTF
TGTGCCATCAGTGGCGAAGGGGACTACTATGGCTACACCTTC
>once|.|TRBV28|TRBJ1-4
CASSPQTATNEKLFF
TGTGCCAGCAGTCCCCAGACTGCAACTAATGAAAAACTGTTTTTT
>.|.|TRBV11-2|TRBJ1-1
CASSLKQLAEAFF
TGTGCCAGCAGCTTAAAACAGTTAGCTGAAGCTTTCTTT
>few|.|TRBV5-1|TRBJ2-2
CASSLERLGELFF
TGCGCCAGCAGCTTAGAGCGTCTCGGGGAGCTGTTTTTT
>.|.|TRBV28|TRBJ1-1
CASSVYKGTEAFF
TGTGCCAGCAGTGTATACAAGGGGACTGAAGCTTTCTTT
>many|.|TRBV2|TRBJ2-5
CASSGTLGETQYF
TGTGCCAGCAGTGGGACACTGGGAGAGACCCAGTACTTC
>few|.|TRBV5-5|TRBJ2-5
CASRAVPGRGETQYF
TGTGCCAGCAGAGCGGTCCCGGGACGGGGGGAGACCCAGTACTTC
>.|.|TRBV18|TRBJ2-3
CASSRLWGAGEDTQYF
TGTGCCAGCTCACGACTGTGGGGGGCGGGGGAAGATACGCAGTATTTT
>.|.|TRBV7-4|TRBJ1-2
CASSPQGGLTF
TGTGCCAGCAGCCCGCAAGGGGGGCTAACCTTC
>.|TRBD2|TRBV5-6|TRBJ2-6
CASSWGVGRLAPGANVLTF
TGTGCCAGCAGTTGGGGCGTTGGCAGACTAGCCCCTGGGGCCAACGTCCTGACTTTC
>.|.|TRBV4-1|TRBJ2-7
CASSQEGTEYEQYF
TGCGCCAGCAGCCAAGAAGGGACGGAGTACGAGCAGTACTTC